One TCR beta chain is described in this entry. This table comes from immunoSEQ multiplex PCR, and its TCRdb copy is limited to in-frame clones, with some not included. The table has about 320,000 clones, 85% seen once; the top ten hold around 2%. CDR3 size: 13 residues. Trimming took off 6 bases at V and 4 bases at J, with 10 bases between the two ends. Germline V gene sequence: CDR1 SNHLY, CDR2 FYNNEI. This sample was taken from a study of blood T cell repertoires in COVID-19. About the study: T cells, B-cell-depleted T cells, or PBMCs provided the cDNA or gDNA that served as material.

The chain combines TRBV2 with TRBJ1-5, with D tentatively TRBD1 (5 bases). This receptor was obtained from a woman in her 30s who had been exposed to COVID-19. Sample: PBMCs or T cells enriched from blood (not recorded which). The CDR3: CASSQGRNQPQHF. CDR3 sequence (DNA): TGTGCCAGCAGCCAGGGCCGGAATCAGCCCCAGCATTTT.